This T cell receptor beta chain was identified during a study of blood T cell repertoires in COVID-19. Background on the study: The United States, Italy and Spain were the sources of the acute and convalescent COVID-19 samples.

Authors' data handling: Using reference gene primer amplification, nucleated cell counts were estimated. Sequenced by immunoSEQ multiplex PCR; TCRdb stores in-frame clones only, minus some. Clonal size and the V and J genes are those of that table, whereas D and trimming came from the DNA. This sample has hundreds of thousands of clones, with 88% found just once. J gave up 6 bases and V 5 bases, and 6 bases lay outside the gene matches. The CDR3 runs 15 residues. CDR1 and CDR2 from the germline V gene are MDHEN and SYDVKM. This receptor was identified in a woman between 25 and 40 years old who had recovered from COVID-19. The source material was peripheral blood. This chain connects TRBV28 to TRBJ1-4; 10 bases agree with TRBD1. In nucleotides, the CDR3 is TGTGCCAGCAGTCCAACCGGGACAGGGGATGAAAAACTGTTTTTT. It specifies CASSPTGTGDEKLFF.